The entry below gives a single T cell receptor beta chain sequence along with its context. Its target is not known. The germline CDR1 and CDR2 sequences are MRHNA and SNTAGT. Trimming cost V 6 bases and J 8 bases, with 22 bases left between them. The CDR3 has 15 residues. This specimen comes from a study of cytomegalovirus exposure and HLA in healthy donors. Findings and limits, study-wide: As immune exposure information, only CMV serostatus was available.

A multiplex PCR was run with 60 Vbeta primers and 13 Jbeta primers. Here immunoSEQ multiplex PCR was the method, and the copy in TCRdb shows in-frame clones only, minus some. This repertoire shows 120,000 or so clones, more than 65% found once; its top ten account for 5.8%. V and J are TRBV6-4 and TRBJ1-2, with D perhaps TRBD1 (5 bases). Sequenced sample: PBMCs. This TCR came from a young man in good health and CMV-seropositive. CDR3 DNA: TGTGCCAGCAGCCCATCGTTCAGGGAGGTATGCGGCTACACCTTC. Its translation: CASSPSFREVCGYTF.